The rows below give T cell receptor beta chains drawn from one sample of a study of hypomethylating agent response in myelodysplastic syndrome. The table came from immunoSEQ multiplex PCR; TCRdb's copy has only in-frame clones and leaves some out. The data show about 6,200 clones, 70% to 90% seen once. The material sequenced was bone marrow, taken before or after starting hypomethylating agent treatment for myelodysplastic syndrome (not recorded which). The receptors derive from a human donor with myelodysplastic syndrome. Each CDR3 is given with its conserved first and last residue.

V	length	J	CDR3
TRBV9	14	TRBJ2-7	CASSAGTVPYEQYF
TRBV11-3	12	TRBJ2-1	CASSLVGDEQFF
TRBV19	15	TRBJ2-1	CASSQVGSGYNEQFF
TRBV5-4	15	TRBJ1-2	CASSPWGGVGYGYTF
TRBV28	16	TRBJ1-5	CASSFPGQGGNQPQHF
TRBV5-4	15	TRBJ2-3	CASSSRVVGADTQYF
TRBV28	15	TRBJ1-2	CASSPTLTVNYGYTF
TRBV29-1	11	TRBJ2-7	CSVGGSQQQYF
TRBV15	16	TRBJ1-5	CATSREQGASNQPQHF
TRBV19	12	TRBJ1-5	CASSTPGQPQHF
TRBV27	14	TRBJ1-5	CASSSRQYNQPQHF
TRBV13	17	TRBJ2-6	CASSPTGTSSGANVLTF
TRBV4-3	16	TRBJ1-3	CASSHLPGTLGNTIYF
TRBV19	13	TRBJ1-6	CATSTGKDSPLHF
TRBV27	14	TRBJ2-7	CASSLHRAHDEQYF
TRBV10-3	17	TRBJ2-6	CAISDRTGLSGANVLTF
TRBV4-2	12	TRBJ1-5	CASSLDRQPQHF
TRBV5-4	16	TRBJ2-4	CASSLGPTGAKNIQYF
TRBV5-1	16	TRBJ2-7	CASSSPTGTDTYEQYF
TRBV10-3	14	TRBJ1-5	CAISESLSNQPQHF
TRBV10-3	14	TRBJ2-3	CAIRAVASTDTQYF
TRBV19	14	TRBJ1-1	CASSSGPPGAEAFF
TRBV7-9	17	TRBJ2-2	CASSGLAGGPYTGELFF
TRBV6-5	15	TRBJ1-5	CASSRTGSVDQPQHF
TRBV25-1	14	TRBJ1-1	CASSEGRMNTEAFF
TRBV13	16	TRBJ2-7	CASSLGGGSTGPEQYF
TRBV7-9	13	TRBJ1-2	CASSLTGDYGYTF
TRBV18	15	TRBJ1-3	CASSPSYQGTNTIYF
TRBV4-1	16	TRBJ1-6	CASRLQEGQGNSPLHF
TRBV5-1	12	TRBJ1-2	CASSQTGAGYTF
TRBV18	15	TRBJ2-7	CASSPSRGSSYEQYF